This T cell receptor (beta chain) is drawn from a study of cytomegalovirus exposure and HLA in healthy donors. Study outcomes and limitations: The availability of immune exposure information extended only to CMV serostatus. About 87% or about 30% of the time was how often most TCR beta V segments were productive, according to an earlier analysis. Sequencing likely produced, as an artifact, a cluster of highly shared sequence variants.

The primer mix had 60 Vbeta and 13 Jbeta primers. Some clones are missing from TCRdb's copy, which holds only in-frame ones; the method was immunoSEQ multiplex PCR. The sample lists roughly 58,000 clones; roughly 80% were seen once. There are 15 residues in the CDR3. V was clipped by 2 bases and J by 0 bases, with 9 bases between them. CDR1 is SGHNT and CDR2 is YYREEE in the germline V gene (reference sequence). As for this clone: Its specificity is unknown.

The chain recombines TRBV5-4 with TRBJ2-1; TRBD1 is a possible D gene (5 bases). The sequence was obtained from a woman aged 35 to 49 in good health and CMV-seronegative. Sequencing was performed on PBMCs. CDR3 amino acids: CASSFWQGSYNEQFF. The CDR3 nucleotides are TGTGCCAGCAGCTTTTGGCAGGGCTCCTACAATGAGCAGTTCTTC.